What follows are 3 T cell receptor beta chains derived from one specimen sequenced in a study of cytotoxic CD8 clonotypes in ibrutinib-treated CLL. Repertoires were generated with immunoSEQ multiplex PCR, while TCRdb's copy carries only in-frame clones and drops some. The sample yields approximately 92,000 clones, 60% to 80% seen once. Specimen: PBMCs, collected after 24 months of ibrutinib treatment. These TCRs come from a human donor with chronic lymphocytic leukemia.

The gene calls are TRBV7-2 and TRBJ1-2; TRBD1 matches at 10 bases. V shed 0 bases and J 8 bases; nucleotides not matched to a gene: 12. CDR3 length: 17 residues. CDR1 and CDR2 from the germline V gene are SGHTA and FQGNSA. CDR3 residues: CASSLAAPDRGLGGYTF. The CDR3 DNA sequence: TGTGCCAGCAGCTTAGCGGCGCCCGACAGGGGGCTAGGGGGCTACACCTTC.

The rearrangement links TRBV27 to TRBJ1-4, with TRBD1 matching 7 bases. Germline V gene data show CDR1 as MNHEY and CDR2 as SMNVEV (reference sequence). The CDR3 runs 15 residues. The V segment lost 6 bases and the J segment 3 bases; nucleotides outside the gene matches: 7. CDR3 in DNA: TGTGCCAGCAGATCCACAGGGGTAGCTAATGAAAAACTGTTTTTT. Protein product: CASRSTGVANEKLFF.

The chain joins TRBV18 to TRBJ1-1; TRBD1 matches at 9 bases. Germline V gene lookup returns CDR1 KGHSH and CDR2 LQKENI. CDR3 length: 15 residues. The V and J ends lost 2 bases and 3 bases, in that order; junction bases with no gene match: 4. Here the CDR3 reads CASSPEGQGDTEAFF. CDR3 bases: TGTGCCAGCTCACCAGAGGGACAGGGAGACACTGAAGCTTTCTTT.